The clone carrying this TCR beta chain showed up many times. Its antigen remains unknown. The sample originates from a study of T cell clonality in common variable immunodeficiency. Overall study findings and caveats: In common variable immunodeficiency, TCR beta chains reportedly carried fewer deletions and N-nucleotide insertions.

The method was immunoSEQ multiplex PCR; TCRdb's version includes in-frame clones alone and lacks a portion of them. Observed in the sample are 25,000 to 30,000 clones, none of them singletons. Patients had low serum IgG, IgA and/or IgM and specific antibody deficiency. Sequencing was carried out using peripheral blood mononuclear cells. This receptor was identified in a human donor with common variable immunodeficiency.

CDR3 region: CASSWTTGDEQYF. The DNA read from the CDR3 is TGTGCCAGTAGTTGGACCACCGGGGACGAG. The chain employs TRBV19 and TRBJ2-7, with a possible D match to TRBD2 (5 bases). The read comes to an end 3 residues before the CDR3 does, leaving the germline J gene to fill in the end. This CDR3 spans 13 amino acids. V was trimmed by 5 bases and J by 5 bases, leaving 13 bases between them. Per the germline V gene, CDR1 is LNHDA and CDR2 is SQIVND (reference sequence).